Here is one TCR beta chain with its context. This record comes from a study of T-cell reconstitution after alpha-beta-depleted transplantation in children. V gave up 5 bases and J gave up 0 bases, with 22 bases separating them. The CDR3 length is 18 residues. Looked up from germline, CDR1 is SGHAT and CDR2 is FQDESV (reference sequence). The authors prepared the TCRbeta library with unique molecular identifiers. TCRdb analysed the PCR reads with MiXCR anew, one entry per CDR3 protein. In the table there are approximately 630,000 distinct CDR3 sequences, about an eighth of which are singletons. The rearrangement links TRBV11-1 to TRBJ1-1; D call uncertain. The sequence derives from a girl aged 2 to 10 with congenital amegakaryocytic thrombocytopenia, due to receive a stem cell transplant. The source was PBMCs, collected before TCRalphabeta/CD19-depleted stem cell transplant. DNA of the CDR3: TGTGCCAGCAGCCAGCTCGGGAGGGATTACGGCTTGAACACTGAAGCTTTCTTT. Translating gives CASSQLGRDYGLNTEAFF.